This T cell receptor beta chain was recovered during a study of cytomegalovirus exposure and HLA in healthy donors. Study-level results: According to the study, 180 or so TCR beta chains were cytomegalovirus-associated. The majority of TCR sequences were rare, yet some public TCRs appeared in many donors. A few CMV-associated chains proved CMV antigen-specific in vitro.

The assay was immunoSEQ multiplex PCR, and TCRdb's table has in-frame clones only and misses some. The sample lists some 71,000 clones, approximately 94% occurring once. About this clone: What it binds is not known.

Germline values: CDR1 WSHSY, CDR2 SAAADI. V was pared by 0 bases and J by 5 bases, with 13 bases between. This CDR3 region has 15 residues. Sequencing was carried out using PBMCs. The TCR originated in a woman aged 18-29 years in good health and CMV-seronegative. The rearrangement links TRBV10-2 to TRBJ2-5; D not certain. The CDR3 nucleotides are TGCGCCAGCAGTGAGTCTAGCCGTCTTGGGGAGACCCAGTACTTC. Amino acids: CASSESSRLGETQYF.